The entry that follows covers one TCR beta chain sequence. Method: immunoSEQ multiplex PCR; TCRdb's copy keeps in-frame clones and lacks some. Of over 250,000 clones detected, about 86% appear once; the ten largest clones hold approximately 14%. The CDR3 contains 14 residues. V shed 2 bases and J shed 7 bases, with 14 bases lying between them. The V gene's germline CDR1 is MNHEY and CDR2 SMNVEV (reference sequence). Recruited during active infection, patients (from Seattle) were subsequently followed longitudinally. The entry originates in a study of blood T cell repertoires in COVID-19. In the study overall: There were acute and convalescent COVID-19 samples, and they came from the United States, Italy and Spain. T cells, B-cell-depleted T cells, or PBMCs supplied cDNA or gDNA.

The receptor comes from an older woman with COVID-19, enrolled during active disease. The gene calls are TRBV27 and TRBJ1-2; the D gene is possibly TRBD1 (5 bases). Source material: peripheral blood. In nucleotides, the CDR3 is TGTGCCAGCAGTTTACTAGGGGCCCGGAGTGGCTACACCTTC. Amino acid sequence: CASSLLGARSGYTF.